This TCR beta chain was sequenced in a study of graft-versus-host responses after intestinal transplantation. Overall study: Isolated intestinal, liver-intestinal, or multivisceral transplants were what recipients had. All recipients were given anti-thymocyte globulin induction, and tacrolimus and steroids were then administered for around three years. General study results and limits: There was an association between peak levels of circulating GvH clones and early post-transplant HvG declines. GvH clones surfaced in recipient marrow, some emerging earlier in ileum or blood.

Profiled with immunoSEQ multiplex PCR; TCRdb holds only in-frame clones, not every one. The table lists about 8,000 clones, about a third of them singletons. The authors combined 200,000 CFSE-labeled responder cells with 200,000 irradiated, violet-dye-labeled stimulator cells in plates. Germline CDR1 MNHEY, CDR2 SVGAGI. The CDR3 loop spans 15 amino acids. After removal of 5 bases from V and 5 bases from J, the junction contained 10 bases not matched to a gene. The specimen comprised alloreactive CD8+ T cells from a mixed lymphocyte reaction culture, sampled before intestinal transplant. Subset noted: CFSE-low proliferating T cells sorted from roughly 6-day pre-transplant mixed lymphocyte reaction (GvH or HvG direction). The rearrangement links TRBV6-5 to TRBJ2-3; 7 bases are a match to TRBD2. This TCR derives from a human patient who received an intestinal transplant. The CDR3 loop is CASSGLEAFGDTQYF. In DNA form, the CDR3 reads TGTGCCAGCAGTGGACTAGAAGCGTTCGGAGATACGCAGTATTTT.